The rows below give T cell receptor beta chains drawn from one sample of a study of OX40 agonist ivuxolimab in advanced cancers. Profiling relied on immunoSEQ multiplex PCR, and the TCRdb table lists in-frame clones only, not all of them. This table holds 68,000 or so clones, around 86% found once. The sequenced sample was CD4+ or CD8+ T cells sorted from blood, obtained in a trial of the OX40 agonist ivuxolimab. All receptors derive from an adult with an advanced solid tumor such as melanoma, head and neck, liver or kidney cancer. Both conserved end residues are part of each CDR3. Each record gives: D gene, J gene, V gene, clone size, CDR3 protein, CDR3 DNA. The D gene is left open where the match is weak. Size tells how often a clone was seen (once, few, many) or the class of an expanded clone, and some rows leave it out.

>.|TRBJ2-7|TRBV9|.
CASSASSGYSYEQYF
TGTGCCAGCAGCGCTAGTAGCGGCTACTCCTACGAGCAGTACTTC
>.|TRBJ2-3|TRBV28|.
CASSFPITDTQYF
TGTGCCAGCAGTTTCCCTATCACAGATACGCAGTATTTT
>.|TRBJ2-1|TRBV5-4|.
CASGSYNEQFF
TGTGCCAGCGGGAGCTACAATGAGCAGTTCTTC
>TRBD2|TRBJ2-1|TRBV15|.
CATSRGLAGGGGEQFF
TGTGCCACCAGCAGAGGACTAGCGGGGGGGGGCGGTGAGCAGTTCTTC
>.|TRBJ1-1|TRBV27|.
CASSLRAGTNTEAFF
TGTGCCAGCAGTTTGCGGGCTGGGACAAACACTGAAGCTTTCTTT
>TRBD2|TRBJ2-7|TRBV5-4|.
CASSPNRGRGPRLSYEQYF
TGTGCCAGCAGCCCCAATCGAGGGAGGGGACCGCGCCTATCCTACGAGCAGTACTTC
>.|TRBJ1-1|TRBV11-2|.
CASSPPVTWTEAFF
TGTGCCAGCAGCCCGCCGGTGACTTGGACTGAAGCTTTCTTT
>.|TRBJ2-3|TRBV7-9|.
CASSRGDRGTDTQYF
TGTGCCAGCAGCCGAGGGGATCGGGGCACAGATACGCAGTATTTT
>.|TRBJ2-7|TRBV29-1|.
CSVFSSRSSYEQYF
TGCAGCGTTTTCAGCTCTAGGAGCTCCTACGAGCAGTACTTC
>.|TRBJ2-5|TRBV15|.
CATSALLSQETQYF
TGTGCCACCAGCGCCCTATTGAGCCAAGAGACCCAGTACTTC
>.|TRBJ1-1|TRBV18|.
CASSVGEGTEAFF
TGTGCCAGCTCAGTGGGGGAGGGCACTGAAGCTTTCTTT
>.|TRBJ2-7|TRBV9|.
CASSAGTLNGQYF
TGTGCCAGCAGCGCCGGCACGTTAAATGGGCAGTACTTC
>.|TRBJ1-1|TRBV18|.
CASSQTQETEAFF
TGTGCCAGCTCCCAGACCCAAGAGACTGAAGCTTTCTTT
>.|TRBJ2-2|TRBV18|.
CASSPSGNTGELFF
TGTGCCAGCTCACCGTCGGGGAACACCGGGGAGCTGTTTTTT
>.|TRBJ2-3|TRBV7-2|.
CASSLWTADTQYF
TGTGCCAGCAGCTTATGGACAGCGGATACGCAGTATTTT
>TRBD1|TRBJ1-4|TRBV19|.
CASSIRTGGAFEKLFF
TGTGCCAGTAGTATAAGGACAGGGGGCGCCTTTGAAAAACTGTTTTTT
>TRBD1|TRBJ1-5|TRBV19|.
CASRQTGTGTDQPQHF
TGTGCCAGTAGGCAGACCGGGACAGGGACTGATCAGCCCCAGCATTTT
>.|TRBJ1-5|TRBV6-6|once
CASSYSTRANQPQHF
TGTGCCAGCAGTTACTCGACCAGAGCAAATCAGCCCCAGCATTTT
>TRBD1|TRBJ1-2|TRBV14|.
CASRGTAYGYTF
TGTGCCAGCAGAGGGACAGCATATGGCTACACCTTC
>.|TRBJ2-7|TRBV2|.
CASSRKGEQYF
TGTGCCAGCAGTAGGAAGGGGGAGCAGTACTTC
>TRBD1|TRBJ1-2|TRBV14|.
CASSPGQVYGYTF
TGTGCCAGCAGCCCAGGACAGGTTTATGGCTACACCTTC
>TRBD2|TRBJ2-1|TRBV2|.
CASSRRMASGGNEQFF
TGTGCCAGCAGTCGAAGGATGGCTAGCGGGGGAAATGAGCAGTTCTTC
>TRBD1|TRBJ1-4|TRBV4-1|.
CASSQGQGTNEKLFF
TGCGCCAGCAGCCAAGGACAGGGAACTAATGAAAAACTGTTTTTT
>.|TRBJ2-1|TRBV6-5|.
CASSYSRVLNEQFF
TGTGCCAGCAGTTACTCAAGGGTACTCAATGAGCAGTTCTTC
>.|TRBJ2-7|TRBV18|.
CASSSQDEQYF
TGTGCCAGCTCAAGTCAGGACGAGCAGTACTTC
>.|TRBJ2-1|TRBV9|.
CASSVELGSSYNEQFF
TGTGCCAGCAGCGTAGAGCTCGGGAGCTCCTACAATGAGCAGTTCTTC
>.|TRBJ1-1|TRBV29-1|.
CSVAWGRAEAFF
TGCAGCGTGGCGTGGGGGCGCGCTGAAGCTTTCTTT
>.|TRBJ2-1|TRBV19|.
CASSFAKQNEQFF
TGTGCCAGTAGTTTTGCGAAGCAGAATGAGCAGTTCTTC
>TRBD2|TRBJ2-1|TRBV2|.
CASWQASGRAEQFF
TGTGCCAGCTGGCAAGCTAGCGGGAGGGCGGAGCAGTTCTTC
>.|TRBJ2-5|TRBV5-1|few
CASSQDLPPQYF
TGCGCCAGCAGCCAGGACCTCCCTCCCCAGTACTTC
>.|TRBJ2-7|TRBV28|.
CASSQSQGRGEQYF
TGTGCCAGCAGTCAGTCACAGGGAAGAGGCGAGCAGTACTTC
>TRBD1|TRBJ1-6|TRBV6-1|.
CASSLGGTDSPLHF
TGTGCCAGCAGCTTAGGGGGGACAGATTCACCCCTCCACTTT
>.|TRBJ2-1|TRBV9|.
CASSARQSSYNEQFF
TGTGCCAGCAGCGCAAGACAGAGCTCCTACAATGAGCAGTTCTTC
>TRBD1|TRBJ1-2|TRBV6-5|.
CASSYATGANYGYTF
TGTGCCAGCAGTTACGCTACAGGGGCTAACTATGGCTACACCTTC
>TRBD1|TRBJ2-2|TRBV7-2|.
CASSRDRPPNTGELFF
TGTGCCAGCAGCCGGGACAGGCCTCCGAACACCGGGGAGCTGTTTTTT
>TRBD2|TRBJ2-7|TRBV7-2|.
CASSPRTSGYEQYF
TGTGCCAGCAGCCCCCGGACTAGCGGGTACGAGCAGTATTTC
>.|TRBJ2-2|TRBV30|once
CAWNPPRGLNTGELFF
TGTGCCTGGAACCCCCCAAGAGGTTTGAACACCGGGGAGCTGTTTTTT
>TRBD1|TRBJ1-1|TRBV5-1|.
CASSSDPGTANTEAFF
TGCGCCAGCAGCAGTGACCCCGGGACAGCGAACACTGAAGCTTTCTTT
>.|TRBJ1-2|TRBV18|.
CASSPDRRGYTF
TGTGCCAGCTCACCGGACAGACGTGGCTACACCTTC
>.|TRBJ1-2|TRBV4-1|few
CASSQDRANYGYTF
TGCGCCAGCAGCCAAGATCGCGCTAACTATGGCTACACCTTC
>.|TRBJ2-5|TRBV4-1|.
CASSQPQGEAETQYF
TGCGCCAGCAGCCAACCACAGGGTGAGGCGGAGACCCAGTACTTC
>.|TRBJ2-7|TRBV6-1|.
CASSEALGAGMYEQYF
TGTGCCAGCAGTGAAGCGCTTGGGGCCGGCATGTACGAGCAGTACTTC
>.|TRBJ2-3|TRBV6-6|.
CARRAGAFFTDTQYF
TGTGCCAGGAGGGCAGGGGCCTTCTTCACAGATACGCAGTATTTT
>TRBD2|TRBJ2-7|TRBV4-1|.
CASRAGGMREQYF
TGCGCCAGCAGAGCGGGAGGAATGAGGGAGCAGTACTTC
>.|TRBJ1-2|TRBV21-1|.
CASRRRENYGYTF
TGTGCCAGCAGGAGGAGGGAGAACTATGGCTACACCTTC